These T cell receptor beta chains were read from a single sample in a study of blood T cell repertoires in COVID-19. Only in-frame clones appear in the TCRdb table, and some are missing; sequencing was by immunoSEQ multiplex PCR. The sample shows approximately 500,000 clones, roughly nine tenths of them seen only once. Sample: peripheral blood. The receptors stem from a woman between 50 and 59 years old with COVID-19, enrolled during active disease. The CDR3 runs from the conserved cysteine through the conserved F or W. The order of the fields is clone size, D gene, J gene, V gene, CDR3 DNA, CDR3 protein. The D gene is left open where the match is weak. Expanded clones are given a class, and other clones once, few, many or no size at all.

>few|TRBD1|TRBJ1-5|TRBV4-2
TGTGCCAGCAGCCAAGATTGGACAGGGGGTGATCCCCAGCATTTT
CASSQDWTGGDPQHF
>once|NA|TRBJ1-3|TRBV27
TGTGCCAGCAGTCCCCGGACAGACGGAAACACCATATATTTT
CASSPRTDGNTIYF
>once|NA|TRBJ2-1|TRBV10-3
TGTGCCACCGCCCGGGGTGTAGACTACAATGAGCAGTTCTTC
CATARGVDYNEQFF
>NA|NA|TRBJ1-2|TRBV19
TGTGCCAGTAGTATTTCAGGCCCAACTTTCTATGGCTACACCTTC
CASSISGPTFYGYTF
>NA|NA|TRBJ1-5|TRBV19
TGTGCCAGTAGTATAGCTGATCAGCCCCAGCATTTT
CASSIADQPQHF
>NA|TRBD1|TRBJ2-2|TRBV19
TGTGCCAGTATTAGGACAGGGGGCGCTACAACCGGGGAGCTGTTTTTT
CASIRTGGATTGELFF
>NA|NA|TRBJ2-1|TRBV6-6
TGTGCCAGCAGTAAGGGGTTTGGCTCCTACAATGAGCAGTTCTTC
CASSKGFGSYNEQFF
>NA|NA|TRBJ1-5|TRBV19
TGTGCCAGTTCGGGAGGCGTCAATCAGCCCCAGCATTTT
CASSGGVNQPQHF
>NA|NA|TRBJ2-3|TRBV5-6
TGTGCCAGCAGCCGACCCAGGTCCGATACGCAGTATTTT
CASSRPRSDTQYF
>NA|TRBD1|TRBJ1-2|TRBV6-5
TGTGCCAGCAGACTCCTCGGACAGGGGGCTGGTGGCTACACCTTC
CASRLLGQGAGGYTF
>NA|NA|TRBJ1-5|TRBV6-6
TGTGCCAGCAGTTCTCCTAATCAGCCCCAGCATTTT
CASSSPNQPQHF
>NA|NA|TRBJ2-7|TRBV18
TGTGCCAGCTCACGAGTTGGGGGGGAGCAGTACTTC
CASSRVGGEQYF
>NA|NA|TRBJ1-1|TRBV5-1
TGCGCCAGCAGCGACTCAGGGGCTAATGAAGCTTTCTTT
CASSDSGANEAFF
>NA|TRBD1|TRBJ1-2|TRBV28
TGTGCCAGCAGTTTTCCTCGACAGGGATCATATGGCTACACCTTC
CASSFPRQGSYGYTF
>NA|NA|TRBJ1-2|TRBV5-5
TGTGCCAGCAGCTTGATCATTTCGGGTGGGGCGGGCTACACCTTC
CASSLIISGGAGYTF
>NA|NA|TRBJ2-1|TRBV24-1
TGTGCCACCAGTGATTTGCCCAGCGGGGAGCAGTTCTTC
CATSDLPSGEQFF
>NA|NA|TRBJ1-3|TRBV2
TGTGCCAGCAGCGCCCTACAGGGATACTCTGGAAACACCATATATTTT
CASSALQGYSGNTIYF
>NA|NA|TRBJ2-3|TRBV28
TGTGCCAGCAATCCTCGGGACTCCCCCACAGATACGCAGTATTTT
CASNPRDSPTDTQYF
>NA|NA|TRBJ1-4|TRBV10-3
TGTGCCATCAAACCAAGCTCTAATGAAAAACTGTTTTTT
CAIKPSSNEKLFF
>once|TRBD2|TRBJ2-3|TRBV2
TGTGCCAGCAGCGTACTAGCGGGGCTCACAGATACGCAGTATTTT
CASSVLAGLTDTQYF
>NA|NA|TRBJ1-1|TRBV5-1
TGCGCCAGCAGCTTGGACTACTCAGGGTTCCCTTTCTTT
CASSLDYSGFPFF
>NA|TRBD1|TRBJ1-5|TRBV7-9
TGTGCCAGCAGCTCCCGGGACAGCCATCAGCCCCAGCATTTT
CASSSRDSHQPQHF
>NA|NA|TRBJ2-2|TRBV5-4
TGTGCCAGCAGCTTGGATTCTGCGGGCTTAACGAACACCGGGGAGCTGTTTTTT
CASSLDSAGLTNTGELFF
>NA|TRBD1|TRBJ1-2|TRBV7-2
TGTGCCAGCAGCTGGACAGGGAACTATGGCTACACCTTC
CASSWTGNYGYTF
>NA|NA|TRBJ2-2|TRBV5-1
TGCGCCAGCAGCTTGGGACTTACATACACCGGGGAGCTGTTTTTT
CASSLGLTYTGELFF
>NA|NA|TRBJ1-1|TRBV19
TGTGCCAGTAGGGCGGGGGCGAACACTGAAGCTTTCTTT
CASRAGANTEAFF
>NA|NA|TRBJ2-3|TRBV3-1/TRBV3-2
TGTGCCAGCAGCCAAGACAGGGGCTCAGATACGCAGTATTTT
CASSQDRGSDTQYF
>NA|TRBD2|TRBJ2-1|TRBV30
TGTGCCTGGAGTGTACTAGCGGGGAACAATGAGCAGTTCTTC
CAWSVLAGNNEQFF
>NA|NA|TRBJ1-1|TRBV2
TGTGCCAGCAGTGTAGTCATGAACACTGAAGCTTTCTTT
CASSVVMNTEAFF
>NA|NA|TRBJ1-5|TRBV5-5
TGTGCCAGCAGCAAAGGACAGATTAGCAATCAGCCCCAGCATTTT
CASSKGQISNQPQHF
>NA|TRBD1|TRBJ1-6|TRBV6-5
TGTGCCAGCAGTTACTCCGGGACAGTGAATTCACCCCTCCACTTT
CASSYSGTVNSPLHF
>NA|NA|TRBJ1-1|TRBV29-1
TGCAGCGCACTCCAACCCCCGACGCCATCGGGAGCTTTCTTT
CSALQPPTPSGAFF
>NA|NA|TRBJ2-3|TRBV28
TGTGCCAGCAGTTTATTTCTGGGGGCATATACGCAGTATTTT
CASSLFLGAYTQYF